The source of this T cell receptor (beta chain) is a study of blood T cell repertoires in COVID-19. The CDR3 runs 14 residues. The ends were cut back, 5 bases at V and 1 base at J, with 12 bases in the middle. CDR1 is SEHNR and CDR2 is FQNEAQ in the germline V gene (reference sequence). Clones were sequenced by immunoSEQ multiplex PCR, and TCRdb holds only the in-frame ones, with some missing. The data contain about 100,000 clones, more than 75% of them singletons. This sequence originates from a human donor in a cohort sampled during active COVID-19. This chain joins TRBV7-9 and TRBJ2-7; unclear D gene. The source material was peripheral blood. Here the CDR3 DNA reads TGTGCCAGCAGCCCTCAGACGGGTTCCTACGAGCAGTACTTC. Translation: CASSPQTGSYEQYF.